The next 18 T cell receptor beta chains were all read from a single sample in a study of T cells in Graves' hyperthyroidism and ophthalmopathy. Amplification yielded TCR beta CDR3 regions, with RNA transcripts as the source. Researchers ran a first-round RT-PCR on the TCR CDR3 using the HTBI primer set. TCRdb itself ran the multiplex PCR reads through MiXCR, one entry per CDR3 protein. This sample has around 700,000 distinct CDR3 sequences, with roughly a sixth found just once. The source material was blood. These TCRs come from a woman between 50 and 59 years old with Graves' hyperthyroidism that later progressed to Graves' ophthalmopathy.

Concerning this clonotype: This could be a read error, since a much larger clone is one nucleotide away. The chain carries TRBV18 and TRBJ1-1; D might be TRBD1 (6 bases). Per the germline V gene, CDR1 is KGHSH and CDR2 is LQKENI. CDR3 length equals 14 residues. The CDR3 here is CASSPGQIILEASF. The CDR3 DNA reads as TGTGCCAGCTCACCGGGACAAATTATTCTCGAAGCTTCCTTT.

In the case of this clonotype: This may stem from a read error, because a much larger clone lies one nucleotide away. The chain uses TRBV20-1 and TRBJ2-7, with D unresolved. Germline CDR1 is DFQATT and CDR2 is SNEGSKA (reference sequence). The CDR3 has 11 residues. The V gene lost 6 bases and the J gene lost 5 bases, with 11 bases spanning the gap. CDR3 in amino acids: CSARSYHEQYF. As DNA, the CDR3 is TGCAGTGCGCGGTCCTACCACGAGCAGTACTTC.

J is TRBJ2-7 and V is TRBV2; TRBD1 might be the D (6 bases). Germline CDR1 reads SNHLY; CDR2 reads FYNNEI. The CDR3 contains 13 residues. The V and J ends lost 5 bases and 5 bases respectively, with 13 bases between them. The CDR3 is CASSTQGDDEQYF. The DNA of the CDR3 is TGTGCCAGCAGTACACAGGGAGATGACGAGCAGTACTTC.

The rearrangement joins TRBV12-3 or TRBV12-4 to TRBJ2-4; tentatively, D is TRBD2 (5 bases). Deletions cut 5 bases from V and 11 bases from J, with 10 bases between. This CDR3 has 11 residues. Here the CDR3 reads CASSAAGVQYF. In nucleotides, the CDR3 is TGTGCCAGCAGTGCGGCGGGCGTTCAGTACTTC.

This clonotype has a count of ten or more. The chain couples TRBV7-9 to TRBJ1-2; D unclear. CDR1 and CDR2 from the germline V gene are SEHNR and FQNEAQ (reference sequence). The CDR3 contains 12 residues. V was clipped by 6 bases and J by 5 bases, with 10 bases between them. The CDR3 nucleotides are TGTGCCAGCAGAGAAGAGGGTTATGGCTACACCTTC. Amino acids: CASREEGYGYTF.

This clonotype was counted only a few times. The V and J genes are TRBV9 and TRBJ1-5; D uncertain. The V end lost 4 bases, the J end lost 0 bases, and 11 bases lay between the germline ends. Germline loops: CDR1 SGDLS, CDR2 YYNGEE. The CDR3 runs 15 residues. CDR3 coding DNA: TGTGCCAGCAGCAAAGCCGGGAATAGCAATCAGCCCCAGCATTTT. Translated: CASSKAGNSNQPQHF.

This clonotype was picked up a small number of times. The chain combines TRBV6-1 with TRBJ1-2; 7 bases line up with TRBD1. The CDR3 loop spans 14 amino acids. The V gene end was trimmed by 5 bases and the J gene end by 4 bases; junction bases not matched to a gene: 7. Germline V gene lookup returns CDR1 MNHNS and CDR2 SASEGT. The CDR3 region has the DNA TGTGCCAGCAGTCGGGACAGCGCATCCTATGGCTACACCTTC. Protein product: CASSRDSASYGYTF.

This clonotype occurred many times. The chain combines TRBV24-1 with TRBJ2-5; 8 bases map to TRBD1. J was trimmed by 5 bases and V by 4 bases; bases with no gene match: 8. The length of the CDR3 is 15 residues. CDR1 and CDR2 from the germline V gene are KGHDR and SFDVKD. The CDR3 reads CATSDRDRRAETQYF. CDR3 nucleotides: TGTGCCACCAGTGACCGGGACAGGCGTGCGGAGACCCAGTACTTC.

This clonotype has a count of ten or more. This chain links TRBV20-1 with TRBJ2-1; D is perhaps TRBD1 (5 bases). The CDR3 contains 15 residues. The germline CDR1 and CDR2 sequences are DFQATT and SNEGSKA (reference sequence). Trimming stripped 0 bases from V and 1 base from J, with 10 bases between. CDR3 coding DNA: TGCAGTGCTAGAGATGGGGCTGGTTCCTACAATGAGCAGTTCTTC. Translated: CSARDGAGSYNEQFF.

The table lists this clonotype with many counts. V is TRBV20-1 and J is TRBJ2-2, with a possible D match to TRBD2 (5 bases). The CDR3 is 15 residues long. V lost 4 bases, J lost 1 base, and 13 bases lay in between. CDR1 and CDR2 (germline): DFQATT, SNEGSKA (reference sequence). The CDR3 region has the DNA TGCAGTGCTAACCCCCTTCGGGGGAACACCGGGGAGCTGTTTTTT. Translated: CSANPLRGNTGELFF.

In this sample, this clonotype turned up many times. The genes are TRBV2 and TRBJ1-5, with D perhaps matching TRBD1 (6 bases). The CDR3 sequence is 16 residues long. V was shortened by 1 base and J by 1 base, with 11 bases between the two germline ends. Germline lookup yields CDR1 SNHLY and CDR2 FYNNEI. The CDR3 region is CASSEVGGASNQPQHF. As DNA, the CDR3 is TGTGCCAGCAGTGAAGTCGGGGGGGCCAGCAATCAGCCCCAGCATTTT.

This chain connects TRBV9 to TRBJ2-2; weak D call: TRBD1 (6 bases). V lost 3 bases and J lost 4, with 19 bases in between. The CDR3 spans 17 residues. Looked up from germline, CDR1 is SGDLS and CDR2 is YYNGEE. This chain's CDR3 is CASSGRLPGQITGELFF. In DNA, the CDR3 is TGTGCCAGCAGCGGACGACTCCCGGGACAAATCACCGGGGAGCTGTTTTTT.

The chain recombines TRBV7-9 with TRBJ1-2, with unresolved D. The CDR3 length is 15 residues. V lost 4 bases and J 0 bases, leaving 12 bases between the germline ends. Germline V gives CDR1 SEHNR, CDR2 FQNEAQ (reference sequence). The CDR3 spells CASSSSIVPNYGYTF. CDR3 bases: TGTGCCAGCAGCTCTTCTATCGTCCCTAACTATGGCTACACCTTC.

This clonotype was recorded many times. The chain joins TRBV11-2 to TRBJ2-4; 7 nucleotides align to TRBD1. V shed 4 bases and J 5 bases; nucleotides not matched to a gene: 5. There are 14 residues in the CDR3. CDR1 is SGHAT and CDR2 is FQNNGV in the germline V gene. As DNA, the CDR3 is TGTGCCAGCAGCTCCCCCCAGGGGGAAAACATTCAGTACTTC. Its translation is CASSSPQGENIQYF.

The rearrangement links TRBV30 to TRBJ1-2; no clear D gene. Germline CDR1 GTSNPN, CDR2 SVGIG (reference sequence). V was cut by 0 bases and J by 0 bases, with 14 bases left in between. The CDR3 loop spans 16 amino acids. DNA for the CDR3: TGTGCCTGGAGTGTAAGGGATACACTAGCTAACTATGGCTACACCTTC. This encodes CAWSVRDTLANYGYTF.

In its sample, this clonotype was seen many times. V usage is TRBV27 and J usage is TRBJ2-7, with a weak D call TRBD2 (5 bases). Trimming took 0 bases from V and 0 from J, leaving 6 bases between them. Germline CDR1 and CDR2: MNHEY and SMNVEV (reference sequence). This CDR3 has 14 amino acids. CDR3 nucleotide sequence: TGTGCCAGCAGTTTATCTCGGGACTCCTACGAGCAGTACTTC. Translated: CASSLSRDSYEQYF.

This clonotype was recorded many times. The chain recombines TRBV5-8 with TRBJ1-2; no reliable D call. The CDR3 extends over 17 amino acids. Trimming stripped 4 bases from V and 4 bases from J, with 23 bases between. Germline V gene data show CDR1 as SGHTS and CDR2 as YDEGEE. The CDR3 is CASSHDPAARSPYGYTF. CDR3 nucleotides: TGTGCCAGCAGCCATGACCCAGCCGCCAGATCCCCCTATGGCTACACCTTC.

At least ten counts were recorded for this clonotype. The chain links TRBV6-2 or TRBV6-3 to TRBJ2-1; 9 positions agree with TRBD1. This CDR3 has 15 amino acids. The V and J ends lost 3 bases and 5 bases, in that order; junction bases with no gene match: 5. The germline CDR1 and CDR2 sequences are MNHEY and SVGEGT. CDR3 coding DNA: TGTGCCAGCAGTTATCAACAGGGGGCAGACAATGAGCAGTTCTTC. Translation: CASSYQQGADNEQFF.